This passage covers 10 T cell receptor beta chains from one sample sequenced in a study of shared T cell receptors in the human thymus. TCRdb's copy holds only in-frame clones and misses some; the assay was immunoSEQ multiplex PCR. Of approximately 490,000 clones in the sample, more than 75% are singletons; the top ten hold 0.01% to 0.015%. These sequences were also reported in another study, on human thymus T cells.

Sequenced sample: thymocytes. The receptors originated from a boy in the first two years of life with a congenital heart defect.

The V call is TRBV28, the J call TRBJ2-1, with D unclear. The V gene lost 3 bases and the J gene lost 0 bases, with 12 bases spanning the gap. The CDR3 contains 16 residues. Germline V lookup: CDR1 MDHEN, CDR2 SYDVKM. CDR3 sequence (DNA): TGTGCCAGCAGTTTTTACTATGTACGCTCCTACAATGAGCAGTTCTTC. Amino acids: CASSFYYVRSYNEQFF.

The genes are TRBV19 and TRBJ1-4, with 8 positions matching TRBD1. This CDR3 is 14 amino acids long. V gave up 6 bases and J gave up 7 bases; unmatched junction bases: 7. CDR1 LNHDA and CDR2 SQIVND come from the germline V gene (reference sequence). The CDR3 DNA reads as TGTGCCAGTAGGACCCAGGGGGCGGGTGAAAAACTGTTTTTT. Translating it yields CASRTQGAGEKLFF.

The rearrangement uses TRBV28 and TRBJ2-7; no definite D call. In germline, CDR1 is MDHEN, CDR2 SYDVKM. The CDR3 is 16 amino acids. Between the trimmed V and J ends, which lost 6 bases and 2 bases, there was a span of 20 bases. Here the CDR3 DNA reads TGTGCCAGCAGCCCCGAGGTCAAGCGCCAAGCCTACGAGCAGTACTTC. Protein: CASSPEVKRQAYEQYF.

The rearrangement links TRBV28 to TRBJ1-2, with 12 bases lining up with TRBD1. This CDR3 has 19 amino acids. Germline CDR1 reads MDHEN; CDR2 reads SYDVKM. V gave up 4 bases and J gave up 0 bases; unmatched junction bases: 12. The CDR3 DNA is TGTGCCAGCAGTTCTCCACCGGGACAGGGGGCTCTAGCTAACTATGGCTACACCTTC. Translating gives CASSSPPGQGALANYGYTF.

As concerns this clone: Other DNA sequences in this sample translate to the same CDR3. The chain has TRBV27 and TRBJ2-7, with 9 bases that match TRBD1. The CDR3 covers 13 residues. Germline V gives CDR1 MNHEY, CDR2 SMNVEV (reference sequence). Trimming took 4 bases from V and 4 from J; bases not matched to a gene: 2. CDR3 coding DNA: TGTGCCAGCAGTTCGGGACAGGGATACGAGCAGTACTTC. Translating it yields CASSSGQGYEQYF.

CDR3: CAWRTDRERDYGYTF. The CDR3 DNA reads as TGTGCCTGGAGGACCGACAGGGAGAGGGACTATGGCTACACCTTC. The chain recombines TRBV30 with TRBJ1-2, with 7 bases identical to TRBD1. This CDR3 has 15 residues. V shed 3 bases, J shed 3 bases, and the junction held 10 bases outside the gene matches. Germline CDR1 and CDR2: GTSNPN and SVGIG (reference sequence). The full variable domain, completed using reference TRBV30 and TRBJ1-2, is SQTIHQWPATLVQPVGSPLSLECTVEGTSNPNLYWYRQAAGRGLQLLFYSVGIGQISSEVPQNLSASRPQDRQFILSSKKLLLSDSGFYLCAWRTDRERDYGYTFGSGTRLTVV.

The rearrangement joins TRBV4-1 to TRBJ2-5; 11 bases are a match to TRBD1. Germline V lookup: CDR1 MGHRA, CDR2 YSYEKL. This CDR3 spans 21 amino acids. V was clipped by 4 bases and J by 5 bases; unmatched bases: 24. Written as DNA, the CDR3 is TGCGCCAGCAGCCCCGGCAGGTCCCAGGGACAGGGGGAGATCTGTGGGGAGACCCAGTACTTC. Translated, it gives CASSPGRSQGQGEICGETQYF.

The chain carries TRBV19 and TRBJ1-2; D remains unclear. The V end was cut by 5 bases, the J end by 3 bases, with 16 bases between. The CDR3 length is 15 residues. Germline V gene sequence: CDR1 LNHDA, CDR2 SQIVND (reference sequence). CDR3 residues: CASSPSLRRDYGYTF. Written as DNA, the CDR3 is TGTGCCAGTAGTCCTTCCCTCAGGCGGGACTATGGCTACACCTTC.

The CDR3 region is CASSAPRTGDPYGYTF. The CDR3 DNA is TGTGCCAGCAGCGCCCCTAGGACAGGGGACCCCTATGGCTACACCTTC. This chain links TRBV9 with TRBJ1-2; 9 nucleotides line up with TRBD1. The CDR3 is 16 residues long. CDR1 is SGDLS and CDR2 is YYNGEE in the germline V gene. After removal of 3 bases from V and 4 bases from J, the junction contained 10 bases not matched to a gene.

V gene TRBV27 combines with J gene TRBJ2-2, with TRBD1 matching 9 bases. CDR1 and CDR2 from the germline V gene are MNHEY and SMNVEV (reference sequence). This CDR3 has 14 amino acids. With 7 bases clipped from V and 6 bases from J, the junction kept 6 bases outside the gene matches. The CDR3 DNA is TGTGCCAGCAAGGTGACAGGGGGGGCCGGGGAGCTGTTTTTT. It translates to CASKVTGGAGELFF.